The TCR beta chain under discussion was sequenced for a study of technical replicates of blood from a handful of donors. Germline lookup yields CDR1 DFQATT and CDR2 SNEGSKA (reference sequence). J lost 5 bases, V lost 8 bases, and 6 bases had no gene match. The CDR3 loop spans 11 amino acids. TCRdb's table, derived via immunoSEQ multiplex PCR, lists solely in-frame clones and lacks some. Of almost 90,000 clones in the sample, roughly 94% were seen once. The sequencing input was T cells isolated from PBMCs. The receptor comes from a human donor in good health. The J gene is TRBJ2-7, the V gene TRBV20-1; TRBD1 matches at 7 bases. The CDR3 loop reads CSTTGSHEQYF. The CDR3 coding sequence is TGCAGTACGACAGGGTCCCACGAGCAGTACTTC.